The 31 T cell receptor beta chains below all came from one sample that was sequenced in a study of T-cell reconstitution after alpha-beta-depleted transplantation in children. TCRbeta library preparation incorporated unique molecular identifiers. A single record per CDR3 protein comes from TCRdb applying MiXCR to the PCR reads. Here the sample spans some 490,000 distinct CDR3 sequences, roughly an eighth being singletons. This specimen consisted of PBMCs from the stem cell graft donor, obtained from the stem cell graft. The receptors derive from a human donor who donated a stem cell graft to a child with combined immunodeficiency.

In this sample, this clonotype turned up a few times. This chain uses TRBV6-2 or TRBV6-3 with TRBJ1-1; 7 positions match TRBD1. Germline assignment: CDR1 MNHEY and CDR2 SVGEGT. CDR3 size: 18 residues. V shed 5 bases and J 0 bases; nucleotides not matched to a gene: 15. The CDR3 region has the DNA TGTGCCAGCAGTCCCTTCCGGGACAGCATATTCATGAACACTGAAGCTTTCTTT. Encoded protein: CASSPFRDSIFMNTEAFF.

This clonotype has a handful of counts. V usage is TRBV11-2 and J usage is TRBJ1-6; 7 bases are shared with TRBD1. The trim removed 6 bases at V and 13 bases at J, leaving 12 bases unmatched. Germline CDR1 SGHAT, CDR2 FQNNGV. CDR3 size: 14 residues. As DNA, the CDR3 is TGTGCCAGCAGGACCGGGACAGAGGAATTTCCCCTCCACTTT. Its translation: CASRTGTEEFPLHF.

This clonotype was counted at least ten times. The CDR3 DNA reads TGTGCCATCAGATATATGGAACAGGGGGACAACACTGAAGCTTTCTTT. Translated, it gives CAIRYMEQGDNTEAFF. The chain employs TRBV10-3 and TRBJ1-1; 8 positions match TRBD1. Germline V CDR1 and CDR2: ENHRY, SYGVKD. V was clipped by 6 bases and J by 2 bases; unmatched bases: 11. The CDR3 totals 16 residues.

The J gene is TRBJ2-4, the V gene TRBV3-1; weak D call: TRBD2 (6 bases). CDR1 is LGHDT and CDR2 is YNNKEL in the germline V gene (reference sequence). Trimming shortened V by 1 base and J by 2 bases, and 12 bases separated the two germline ends. The CDR3 consists of 16 residues. The CDR3 nucleotides are TGTGCCAGCAGCCAAGGCGAGACTAGGACCAAAAACATTCAGTACTTC. This encodes CASSQGETRTKNIQYF.

This clonotype has at least ten counts. The CDR3 spells CASSYSSTDQPQHF. CDR3 DNA: TGTGCCAGCAGTTACTCGTCTACGGATCAGCCCCAGCATTTT. The gene calls are TRBV6-5 and TRBJ1-5; D unresolved. Trimming shortened V by 0 bases and J by 5 bases, and 8 bases separated the two germline ends. The CDR3 is made up of 14 amino acids. Germline V CDR1 and CDR2: MNHEY, SVGAGI.

This sequence joins TRBV27 and TRBJ2-7; D is possibly TRBD2 (6 bases). V was pared by 3 bases and J by 0 bases, with 12 bases between. The CDR3 extends over 15 amino acids. Germline lookup yields CDR1 MNHEY and CDR2 SMNVEV (reference sequence). The CDR3 loop reads CASSLGDSRSYEQYF. CDR3 coding DNA: TGTGCCAGCAGTTTGGGGGACTCCCGCTCCTACGAGCAGTACTTC.

This clonotype was recorded at least ten times. The genes are TRBV7-2 and TRBJ2-3, with D possibly matching TRBD2 (6 bases). CDR1 and CDR2 (germline): SGHTA, FQGNSA. V shed 1 base and J shed 2 bases, with 13 bases lying between them. This CDR3 region has 16 residues. The CDR3 loop reads CASSLGGAGSTDTQYF. CDR3 in DNA: TGTGCCAGCAGCTTAGGCGGGGCGGGCTCCACAGATACGCAGTATTTT.

This chain connects TRBV20-1 to TRBJ1-1, with 7 bases lining up with TRBD1. The CDR3 runs 12 residues. Germline V gene data show CDR1 as DFQATT and CDR2 as SNEGSKA (reference sequence). The ends lost 4 bases at V and 4 bases at J; junction bases unmatched: 3. CDR3 protein: CSAKQGSTEAFF. Here the CDR3 DNA reads TGCAGTGCTAAACAGGGGAGCACTGAAGCTTTCTTT.

This clonotype was seen repeatedly, ten times or more. The rearrangement joins TRBV7-8 to TRBJ2-3, with D perhaps TRBD2 (5 bases). CDR1 and CDR2 (germline): SGHVS, FQNEAQ. Trimming took 1 base from V and 0 from J, leaving 11 bases between them. This CDR3 spans 16 amino acids. The CDR3 loop reads CASSLVGGPSTDTQYF. The CDR3 region has the DNA TGTGCCAGCAGCTTAGTTGGCGGGCCGAGCACAGATACGCAGTATTTT.

This clonotype came up a few times. The chain employs TRBV6-5 and TRBJ1-5, with no clear D. The CDR3 runs 15 residues. Deletions cut 2 bases from V and 0 bases from J, with 8 bases between. The germline V gene has CDR1 MNHEY and CDR2 SVGAGI. The CDR3 protein is CASSYGGLSNQPQHF. The CDR3 DNA reads TGTGCCAGCAGTTACGGAGGCCTTAGCAATCAGCCCCAGCATTTT.

J is TRBJ1-3 and V is TRBV18; 7 bases align to TRBD1. Germline loops: CDR1 KGHSH, CDR2 LQKENI. The CDR3 is 15 amino acids. J was trimmed by 0 bases and V by 5 bases; bases with no gene match: 4. The CDR3 region has the DNA TGTGCCAGCTCAACAGGGGCCCGCTCTGGAAACACCATATATTTT. This gives the protein CASSTGARSGNTIYF.

A remark on this clonotype: A read error may account for a junction end that differs from germline. The V and J genes are TRBV7-9 and TRBJ2-1; no firm D call. Germline lookup yields CDR1 SEHNR and CDR2 FQNEAQ (reference sequence). This CDR3 is 10 amino acids long. In DNA form, the CDR3 reads TGTGCCAGCAGCTTTGCTAGAGTAATCTTC. It specifies CASSFARVIF.

V is TRBV19 and J is TRBJ2-7, with TRBD1 as a possible D gene (5 bases). With 5 bases removed from V and 4 bases from J, the gap between germline ends came to 9 bases. The germline V gene has CDR1 LNHDA and CDR2 SQIVND (reference sequence). The CDR3 length is 12 residues. The CDR3 DNA is TGTGCCAGTAGTGACAGATTTTACGAGCAGTACTTC. Translated, it gives CASSDRFYEQYF.

There are many counts of this clonotype. The V gene is TRBV20-1, the J gene TRBJ2-7, with TRBD1 matching over 9 bases. CDR1 and CDR2 from the germline V gene are DFQATT and SNEGSKA (reference sequence). Trimming at V came to 6 bases and at J to 4 bases, leaving 7 bases not matched to a gene. The CDR3 sequence is 13 residues long. CDR3 region: CSAEGTGSYEQYF. CDR3 coding DNA: TGCAGTGCCGAGGGGACAGGGAGTTACGAGCAGTACTTC.

V and J are TRBV9 and TRBJ1-2, with a possible D match to TRBD1 (5 bases). The CDR3 is 13 residues long. Germline V gene lookup returns CDR1 SGDLS and CDR2 YYNGEE. Trimming cost V 0 bases and J 8 bases, with 11 bases left between them. The CDR3 region is CASSVGGARGYTF. CDR3 in DNA: TGTGCCAGCAGCGTAGGAGGGGCTCGCGGCTACACCTTC.

This clonotype was picked up many times. The gene calls are TRBV5-1 and TRBJ2-3, with 9 bases lining up with TRBD1. Germline V gives CDR1 SGHRS, CDR2 YFSETQ. The junction had 7 bases not matched to a gene; V was cut back by 4 bases and J by 10 bases. The length of the CDR3 is 13 residues. The CDR3 nucleotides read TGCGCCAGCAGCCCGCTGGACAGGGGCGCGCAGTATTTT. Translated: CASSPLDRGAQYF.

This sequence joins TRBV13 and TRBJ2-7; TRBD1 or TRBD2 may be the D gene (5 bases each). The germline V gene encodes CDR1 PRHDT and CDR2 FYEKMQ (reference sequence). V was trimmed by 4 bases and J by 6 bases, leaving 25 bases between them. CDR3 length: 17 residues. The CDR3 DNA reads TGTGCCAGCAGCTCAGCGGAGATGGGGCGCGGGTTTCTCGAGCAGTACTTC. This sequence encodes CASSSAEMGRGFLEQYF.

The chain links TRBV6-2 or TRBV6-3 to TRBJ2-7; D is undetermined. The V gene's germline CDR1 is MNHEY and CDR2 SVGEGT. Trimming pared 0 bases from V and 2 bases from J, leaving 8 bases between. The CDR3 runs to 14 residues. The CDR3 DNA reads as TGTGCCAGCAGTTACTCAGGGCCTCCCTACGAGCAGTACTTC. Translated, it gives CASSYSGPPYEQYF.

This chain uses TRBV7-3 with TRBJ2-3; D is unresolved. Germline-derived CDR1 and CDR2 are SGHTA and FQGTGA. The CDR3 consists of 14 residues. Trimming cost V 4 bases and J 6 bases, with 14 bases left between them. The DNA of the CDR3 is TGTGCCAGCAGCTCCGAATCCCCTAGGGATACGCAGTATTTT. Encoded protein: CASSSESPRDTQYF.

This clonotype was detected many times. CDR3 protein: CATSRGKTGGSGELFF. The CDR3 nucleotides are TGTGCCACCAGCAGAGGGAAGACAGGAGGGTCCGGGGAGCTGTTTTTT. V usage is TRBV15 and J usage is TRBJ2-2; tentatively, D is TRBD1 or TRBD2 (6 bases each). Deletions cut 1 base from V and 6 bases from J, with 15 bases between. CDR3 length: 16 residues. From germline, CDR1 is LNHNV and CDR2 YYDKDF (reference sequence).

In its sample, this clonotype was seen many times. The rearrangement links TRBV29-1 to TRBJ2-7; D gene uncertain. The CDR3 is 13 amino acids. Per germline, CDR1 SQVTM and CDR2 ANQGSEA. The V and J ends lost 5 bases and 0 bases respectively, with 11 bases between them. The CDR3 DNA follows: TGCAGCGTTAAAAACAGAAGCTCCTACGAGCAGTACTTC. It is translated as CSVKNRSSYEQYF.

The CDR3 DNA reads as TGTGCCAGCAGCGCCGGGACTAGCGGCACAGATACGCAGTATTTT. Amino acids: CASSAGTSGTDTQYF. This chain connects TRBV5-8 to TRBJ2-3; 10 nucleotides align to TRBD2. CDR1 is SGHTS and CDR2 is YDEGEE in the germline V gene. The junction had 3 bases not matched to a gene; V was cut back by 4 bases and J by 1 base. The CDR3 has 15 residues.

The chain links TRBV12-3 or TRBV12-4 to TRBJ2-5, with 8 nucleotides matching TRBD1. The CDR3 is 15 amino acids. The ends lost 6 bases at V and 0 bases at J; junction bases unmatched: 6. The CDR3 protein is CASSWDRRDQETQYF. CDR3 nucleotides: TGTGCCAGCAGCTGGGACAGGCGGGACCAAGAGACCCAGTACTTC.

CDR3 protein: CASSRWTSGDETQYF. For the CDR3, the DNA is TGTGCCAGCTCACGATGGACTAGCGGGGATGAGACCCAGTACTTC. V gene TRBV18 combines with J gene TRBJ2-5, with 12 bases identical to TRBD2. The trim removed 4 bases at V and 5 bases at J, leaving 5 bases unmatched. Germline CDR1 KGHSH, CDR2 LQKENI. The CDR3 extends over 15 amino acids.

This clonotype occurred a few times. The gene calls are TRBV7-8 and TRBJ1-1; D remains unclear. With 4 bases removed from V and 4 bases from J, the gap between germline ends came to 13 bases. Germline V gene lookup returns CDR1 SGHVS and CDR2 FQNEAQ. CDR3 size: 14 residues. The CDR3, as DNA: TGTGCCAGCAGCTCCCGAGGTGAAATCACTGAAGCTTTCTTT. It specifies CASSSRGEITEAFF.

This clonotype was detected a few times. The chain combines TRBV4-1 with TRBJ2-1; 7 bases match TRBD2. This CDR3 is 16 amino acids long. V trimming: 1 base; J trimming: 4 bases; junction bases outside the gene matches: 7. From germline, CDR1 is MGHRA and CDR2 YSYEKL. The CDR3 is CASSQVPGGGYNEQFF. The CDR3 DNA reads as TGCGCCAGCAGCCAAGTTCCGGGAGGCGGGTACAATGAGCAGTTCTTC.

This clonotype appeared a few times. This chain connects TRBV4-3 to TRBJ2-7; D remains unclear. Looked up from germline, CDR1 is LGHNA and CDR2 is YSLEER. The germline V and J ends were trimmed by 0 bases and 3 bases, with 6 bases remaining between them. The CDR3 is 13 residues long. The CDR3 nucleotides read TGCGCCAGCAGCCAAGAGTTTGGCTACGAGCAGTACTTC. Translated: CASSQEFGYEQYF.

The chain uses TRBV10-3 and TRBJ2-7; D may be TRBD1 (5 bases). The V end was cut by 0 bases, the J end by 0 bases, with 12 bases between. Germline loops: CDR1 ENHRY, CDR2 SYGVKD. The CDR3 extends over 16 amino acids. The CDR3 DNA reads TGTGCCATCAGTGAGTCGAGTTCCAGGGCCTCCTACGAGCAGTACTTC. Translation: CAISESSSRASYEQYF.

The chain employs TRBV7-8 and TRBJ2-3; D call uncertain. Trimming left V 2 bases short and J 4 bases short, with 13 bases between. Germline V lookup: CDR1 SGHVS, CDR2 FQNEAQ. The CDR3 has 15 residues. CDR3 loop: CASSLRWPTPDTQYF. CDR3 nucleotides: TGTGCCAGCAGCTTAAGGTGGCCCACCCCAGATACGCAGTATTTT.

This clonotype showed up many times. This sequence joins TRBV24-1 and TRBJ2-1; D is undetermined. Per the germline V gene, CDR1 is KGHDR and CDR2 is SFDVKD. Trimming removed 6 bases from V and 5 bases from J, with 16 bases in between. This CDR3 comprises 15 residues. CDR3 protein: CATSRRFDWDNEQFF. CDR3 nucleotides: TGTGCCACCAGTAGAAGATTCGATTGGGACAATGAGCAGTTCTTC.

This clonotype has a count of ten or more. This chain links TRBV12-3 or TRBV12-4 with TRBJ2-7; 9 positions agree with TRBD2. This CDR3 region has 16 residues. V dropped 5 bases and J dropped 4; count of bases not matched to a gene: 12. The CDR3 sequence is CASSAREGLVGYEQYF. The CDR3 bases are TGTGCCAGCAGTGCGCGGGAGGGCCTAGTAGGTTACGAGCAGTACTTC.